This T cell receptor (beta chain) stems from a study of OX40 agonist ivuxolimab in advanced cancers. The assay was immunoSEQ multiplex PCR, and TCRdb's table has in-frame clones only and misses some. The sample holds over 55,000 clones; 65% to 80% are singletons and the top ten take roughly 6.5%. Germline-derived CDR1 and CDR2 are SGHRS and YFSETQ. Trimming took 2 bases from V and 4 from J, leaving 12 bases between them. The CDR3 covers 14 residues. This clonotype was sampled from an adult with an advanced solid tumor such as melanoma, head and neck, liver or kidney cancer. The specimen comprised CD4+ or CD8+ T cells sorted from blood, sampled in a trial of the OX40 agonist ivuxolimab. This chain uses TRBV5-1 with TRBJ1-1; D is possibly TRBD1 (5 bases). This chain's CDR3 is CASSFSGEGTEAFF. The CDR3 coding sequence is TGCGCCAGCAGCTTCTCGGGGGAAGGCACTGAAGCTTTCTTT.